This T cell receptor beta chain originates from a study of T cell responses to AZD1222 COVID-19 vaccine. Overall study: Second doses were pooled across both intervals (about 4 or about 12 weeks). Overall study results and limits: Of spike-specific TCRs, nearly half reportedly target regions left unmutated in variants. Spike-specific TCR breadth rose after two AZD1222 doses, and depth rose as well. Possibly, clonal diversity was underestimated; donors were largely white British and included more females.

TCRdb's table, derived via immunoSEQ multiplex PCR, lists solely in-frame clones and lacks some. The repertoire holds roughly 190,000 clones, with approximately 91% as singletons. The germline V gene has CDR1 SNHLY and CDR2 FYNNEI. The ends lost 6 bases at V and 2 bases at J; junction bases unmatched: 10. The CDR3 totals 16 residues. As to this clone: Its target is not known.

This sequence originates from an adult in good health. The material sequenced was peripheral blood, taken on day 0 of AZD1222 vaccination. The chain combines TRBV2 with TRBJ1-5; TRBD1 matches 7 bases. The CDR3 protein is CASSDDRVVGNQPQHF. The CDR3, as DNA: TGTGCCAGCAGCGATGACAGGGTTGTAGGCAATCAGCCCCAGCATTTT.